This T cell receptor beta chain came from a study of cytomegalovirus exposure and HLA in healthy donors (dated by TCRdb to 2016 to 2017). In terms of the full investigation: An earlier analysis of several hundred of the donors reported about 250 Gb of sequence data and about 100 million unique TCR beta sequences from 150 million to 200 million T cells. An early release that covered more than 550 HLA-typed donors contained 250 to 350 gigabases of sequencing data and tens of millions of unique TCR sequences. Among the roughly 400 genotyped donors, 81% belonged to the genetic ancestry cluster associated with self-reported Caucasian donors. The study was designed to test whether signatures of past pathogen exposure could be identified by cataloging public T cell receptors. The study profiled the T cell repertoires of about 720 subjects by immunosequencing and related them to cytomegalovirus serostatus. A separate validation cohort of roughly 130 different subjects was used in addition to the roughly 670-subject first cohort. High-throughput TCR immunosequencing, statistical association of individual TCRs with disease status, and machine learning were combined to predict cytomegalovirus infection status. In a later analysis, previously published TCR beta repertoires from more than 500 donors were re-analyzed and high-resolution HLA genotyping was added so that TCR occurrence patterns could be studied. In the later analysis, no new phenotypic data were used to find candidate immune exposures; instead, reliance was placed on TCR beta sequences and their occurrence across donors. To decide whether each TCR beta V gene segment behaved as functional or pseudogenic, an earlier analysis of some 540 of the donors relied on high-throughput TCR beta sequencing. Alongside the repertoire data, information on donor age, sex, ethnicity and CMV serostatus was compiled. A later genetic analysis took genome-wide SNP genotypes for 398 of the 666 donors and used that subset as a discovery cohort. All discovery cohort repertoires had been generated using a single sequencing platform. HLA typing included class I and class II loci at four-digit resolution. The number of donors typed differed by locus, with about 629-640 for A, B, C, DRB1 and DQB1, roughly 520 for DQA1, 600 to 610 for DPA1, and approximately 470 for DPB1. Roughly 5 DR-DQ haplotypes were handled as single units for association and clustering, since linkage in the cohort was strong. Among around 400 genotyped donors of the cohort, an average of around 220,000 unique TCR beta nucleotide sequences was sequenced per donor, of which about 19% were non-productive.

What the work shows at the level of the full study, not this receptor alone: Most TCR sequences were observed very rarely across donors, whereas some public TCRs were present in many individuals. The study listed 164 TCR beta chains as associated with cytomegalovirus. A further reported finding was that TCR beta sequences accurately predicted the HLA-A and HLA-B alleles for most subjects in the first cohort. Some IMGT-functional V segments, including TRBV6-2 and TRBV6-3, could not be told apart with the 87-base-pair reads, so those segments were excluded. Sequencing depth was assumed to be roughly uniform across donors in the presence/absence analyses, though that assumption may not hold. Specific HLA alleles were associated with some 15,000 TCR beta sequences at a false discovery rate of 0.05 in a later analysis. A cluster of highly shared sequence variants was judged likely to represent a technical artifact of the sequencing pipeline. An earlier analysis of approximately 540 of the donors showed that most TCR beta V segments appeared in productive rearrangements either about 87% or about 30% of the time, which broadly matched IMGT annotations. The classifier was reported to diagnose cytomegalovirus status with high specificity and sensitivity in both the original cohort and the validation cohort. Because HLA typing was unavailable for some donors at each locus, only the typed subset was used in association tests. A later analysis reported that several top co-occurrence clusters appeared linked to parvovirus B19, influenza, CMV and Epstein-Barr virus. It was suggested by the authors that the approach could potentially be generalized to other disease states and immunological phenotypes. Assigning TCR associations to individual alleles was difficult when HLA alleles, especially DR and DQ, strongly co-occurred. For the cohort, immune exposure information was limited to CMV serostatus. According to a later analysis, most CMV-associated TCR beta chains appeared to be HLA-restricted, and the HLA associations seemed to be driven largely by CMV exposure. About 17 rarely observed V segments, including chromosome 9 orphons, were excluded from the earlier analysis of approximately 500 of the donors because counts were too low. In a later genetic analysis, a missense DCLRE1C variant was associated with V-gene and J-gene trimming of TCR beta chains, and the association was replicated in an independent cohort. This cohort had only TCR beta chains sequenced, and the lack of alpha or paired-chain data limited which features could be detected. In a later analysis, HLA-associated TCR beta chains showed more clonal expansion and lower generation probabilities than non-associated chains that were equally common. According to a later genetic analysis, donors in an Asian-associated ancestry cluster had fewer N-insertions in productive TCRs than the approximately 650-donor mean. In vitro tests confirmed that a few of the cytomegalovirus-associated TCR beta chains recognize cytomegalovirus antigens. In a later analysis, the rate of TCR association differed among HLA loci, with DRB1 alleles having the most associated TCRs and HLA-C alleles having the fewest. Linkage disequilibrium might explain the correlated functional status among segregating V segments, but an unknown experimental factor could not be excluded.

The library was produced with the immunoSEQ multiplex PCR assay. A mixture of 60 forward primers for TCR Vbeta segments and 13 reverse primers for TCR Jbeta segments was used in the multiplex PCR. The CDR3 region of rearranged TCR beta genes was amplified from genomic DNA by a multiplex PCR assay. Amplified TCR beta libraries were sequenced as 87-base-pair reads on the Illumina HiSeq System. Per the source publication's procedure: A later analysis tallied roughly 78 million unique TCR beta chains across the roughly 610 repertoires, and about 10 million of those chains were shared by two or more donors. Raw reads were error-corrected and collapsed into unique sequences with a nearest-neighbor algorithm that merged closely related sequences to remove PCR and sequencing errors. CDR3 sequences were aligned to IMGT reference sequences to assign V, D and J gene segments. For a sequence to be retained, a match of at least six nucleotides to both a V gene segment and a J gene segment was required. A rearrangement counted as productive if the CDR3 had no stop codons and remained in frame with V and J, and every other rearrangement counted as non-productive. Following IMGT convention, CDR3 was defined as the stretch from the second conserved V-encoded cysteine to the conserved J-encoded phenylalanine. In an earlier analysis of roughly 580 of the donors, sequences lacking an unambiguous match to a single V gene segment were excluded. In an earlier analysis of around 600 of the donors, V segments were called functional above 56.7% productive rearrangements and were called segregating when the between-donor standard deviation exceeded 5%. A statistical classification framework was developed to diagnose cytomegalovirus status using the catalog of TCR beta chain sequences. In a later analysis, V and J genes were assigned by comparing TCR nucleotide sequences against IMGT/GENE-DB human TR gene sequences. Using the TCRdist pipeline, a later analysis assigned CDR3 sequences along with most-parsimonious VDJ recombination scenarios. In a later analysis, every TCR beta chain was defined by the combination of its CDR3 amino acid sequence and its V-gene family, and reads without a unique V-gene family were dropped. As a way to deal with suspected cross-contamination and a sequencing artifact, a later analysis dropped under 600 nucleotide sequences that were highly shared and had low generation probability. In a later analysis, a clonal expansion index for each public chain was calculated from normalized within-repertoire ranks of inferred template counts. Generation probabilities in a later analysis came from a VDJ recombination model fitted to out-of-frame rearrangements, and those results were checked against IGoR. Hypergeometric tests were used in a later analysis to score TCR-TCR, TCR-HLA and TCR-CMV co-occurrence, with a repertoire-size bias correction applied to the TCR pairs. In a later analysis, false discovery rates were estimated by permuting HLA or CMV assignments 20 times. A later analysis grouped co-occurring TCRs with DBSCAN, adding TCRdist sequence similarity when clustering within HLA-allele-positive subsets. Repertoires with fewer than 30,000 or more than 120,000 public chains were left out of co-occurrence clustering, as were several repertoires with anomalous nucleotide sharing. Here the immuneACCESS table is served through TCRdb, limited to in-frame sequences with V and J called. Missing clones are a known gap in these copies; in checked studies unresolved V genes cover under half, and the rest lacks a known reason. V, J and clone size were drawn from that table, and D and trimming were deduced from the DNA. Within this sample are fewer than 150,000 clones, with about 66% of them counted one time only. The ten largest clones take up under 2% of the sample.

For this chain, trimming is 5 bases at the V end and 3 bases at the J end, and the number of junction bases without a gene match is 10. The CDR3 runs 16 amino acids, cysteine and phenylalanine included. The only DNA kept is the CDR3, 48 bases in frame from the first base. CDR1 and CDR2 were assigned from the germline V gene (reference sequence) as LNHDA and SQIVND. The cohort comprised fewer than 750 healthy bone marrow donors. Cohort members were all nominally healthy when sampled, although unrecorded immune exposures were likely present. CMV serostatus was positive for about 290 and negative for about half of the roughly 700 cohort members, and was not recorded for this donor. Every donor gave a peripheral blood sample, and the peripheral blood mononuclear cells from that sample were used for TCR beta sequencing. Genomic DNA extraction from the blood cell samples was performed with the Qiagen DNeasy Blood Extraction Kit.

On this clone itself: Its antigen remains undetermined. Base qualities are not at hand, and no much larger clone is one base apart.

Recombination linked TRBV19 to TRBJ1-1, with 9 bases in between that match TRBD1. The source of this sequence is a human donor in good health. Sequencing was performed on PBMCs. The base sequence is TGTGCCAGTAGTGCGGACAGGGGATGGGGGCACACTGAAGCTTTCTTT. Translated, this is CASSADRGWGHTEAFF.